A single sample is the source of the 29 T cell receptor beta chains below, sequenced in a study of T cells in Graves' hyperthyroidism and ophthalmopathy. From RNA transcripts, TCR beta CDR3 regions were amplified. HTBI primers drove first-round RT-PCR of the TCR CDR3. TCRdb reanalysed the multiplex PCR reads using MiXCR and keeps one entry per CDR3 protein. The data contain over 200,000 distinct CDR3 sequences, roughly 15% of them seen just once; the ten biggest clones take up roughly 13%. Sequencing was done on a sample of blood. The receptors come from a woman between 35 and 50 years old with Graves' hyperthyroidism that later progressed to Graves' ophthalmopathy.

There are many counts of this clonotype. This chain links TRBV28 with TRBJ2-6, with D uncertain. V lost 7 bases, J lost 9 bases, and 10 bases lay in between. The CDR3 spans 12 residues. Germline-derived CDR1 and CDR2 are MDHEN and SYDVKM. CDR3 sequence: CASKRLGNVLTF. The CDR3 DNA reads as TGTGCCAGCAAAAGGTTGGGCAACGTCCTGACTTTC.

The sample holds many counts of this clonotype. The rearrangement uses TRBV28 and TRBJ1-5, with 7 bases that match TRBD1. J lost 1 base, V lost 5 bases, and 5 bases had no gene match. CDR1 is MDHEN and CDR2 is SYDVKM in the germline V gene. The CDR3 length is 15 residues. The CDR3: CASSQNRGSNQPQHF. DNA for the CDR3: TGTGCCAGCAGTCAAAACAGGGGCAGCAATCAGCCCCAGCATTTT.

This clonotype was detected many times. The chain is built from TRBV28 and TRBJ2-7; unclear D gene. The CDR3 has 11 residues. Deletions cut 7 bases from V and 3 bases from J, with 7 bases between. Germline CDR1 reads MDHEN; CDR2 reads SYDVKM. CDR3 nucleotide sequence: TGTGCCAGCAACGAAGGCTACGAGCAGTACTTC. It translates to CASNEGYEQYF.

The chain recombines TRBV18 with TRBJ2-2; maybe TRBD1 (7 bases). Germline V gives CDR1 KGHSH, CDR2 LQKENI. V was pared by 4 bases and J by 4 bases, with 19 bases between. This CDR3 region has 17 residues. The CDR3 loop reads CASSLNQGGRGTGELFF. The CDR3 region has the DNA TGTGCCAGCTCACTCAATCAGGGGGGCCGAGGCACCGGGGAGCTGTTTTTT.

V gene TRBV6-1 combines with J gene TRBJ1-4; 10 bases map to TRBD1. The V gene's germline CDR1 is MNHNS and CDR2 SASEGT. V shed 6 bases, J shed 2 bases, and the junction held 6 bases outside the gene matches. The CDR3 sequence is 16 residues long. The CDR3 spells CASSPGQGPTNEKLFF. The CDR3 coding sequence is TGTGCCAGCAGCCCGGGACAGGGGCCGACTAATGAAAAACTGTTTTTT.

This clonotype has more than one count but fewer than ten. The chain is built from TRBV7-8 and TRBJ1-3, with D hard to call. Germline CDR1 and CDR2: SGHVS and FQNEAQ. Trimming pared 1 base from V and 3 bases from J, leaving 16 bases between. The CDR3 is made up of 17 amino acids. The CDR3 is CASSLGSLAADGNTIYF. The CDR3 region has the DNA TGTGCCAGCAGCTTAGGAAGCTTGGCGGCGGATGGAAACACCATATATTTT.

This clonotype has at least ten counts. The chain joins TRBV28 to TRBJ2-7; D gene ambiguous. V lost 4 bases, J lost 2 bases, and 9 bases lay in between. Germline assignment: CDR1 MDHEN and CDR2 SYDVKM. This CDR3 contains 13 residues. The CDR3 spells CASSSRPTYEQYF. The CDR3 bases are TGTGCCAGCAGTTCACGTCCAACCTACGAGCAGTACTTC.

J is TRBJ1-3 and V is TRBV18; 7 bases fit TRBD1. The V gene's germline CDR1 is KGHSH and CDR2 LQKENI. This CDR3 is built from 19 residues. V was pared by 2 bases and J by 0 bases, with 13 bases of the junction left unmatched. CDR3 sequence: CASSPSLVDRDLSGNTIYF. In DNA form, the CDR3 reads TGTGCCAGCTCACCATCCCTAGTCGACAGGGATCTCTCTGGAAACACCATATATTTT.

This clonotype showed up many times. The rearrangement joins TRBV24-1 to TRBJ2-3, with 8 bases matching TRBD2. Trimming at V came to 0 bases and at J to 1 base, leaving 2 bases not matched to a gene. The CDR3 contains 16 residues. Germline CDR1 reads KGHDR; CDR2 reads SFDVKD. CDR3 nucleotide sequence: TGTGCCACCAGTGATTTGCCGACTAGCGGCACAGATACGCAGTATTTT. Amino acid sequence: CATSDLPTSGTDTQYF.

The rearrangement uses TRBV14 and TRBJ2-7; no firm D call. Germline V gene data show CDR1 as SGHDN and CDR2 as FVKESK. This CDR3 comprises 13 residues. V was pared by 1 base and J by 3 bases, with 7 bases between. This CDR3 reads CASSQGRNYEQYF. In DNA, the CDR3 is TGTGCCAGCAGCCAAGGGCGGAACTACGAGCAGTACTTC.

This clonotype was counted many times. The chain's CDR3 is CASSPGTGPRGDSTDTQYF. DNA of the CDR3: TGTGCCAGCAGCCCCGGGACAGGGCCACGGGGGGACAGCACAGATACGCAGTATTTT. The J gene is TRBJ2-3, the V gene TRBV3-1, with 9 bases matching TRBD1. The CDR3 covers 19 residues. CDR1 is LGHDT and CDR2 is YNNKEL in the germline V gene (reference sequence). V gave up 4 bases and J gave up 0 bases; unmatched junction bases: 14.

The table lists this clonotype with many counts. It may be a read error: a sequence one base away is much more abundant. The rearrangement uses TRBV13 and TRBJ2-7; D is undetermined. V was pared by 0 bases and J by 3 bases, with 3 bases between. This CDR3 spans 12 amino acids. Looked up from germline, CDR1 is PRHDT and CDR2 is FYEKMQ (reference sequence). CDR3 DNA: TGTGCCAGCAGCTTAGGGATCTACGAGCAGTACTTC. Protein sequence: CASSLGIYEQYF.

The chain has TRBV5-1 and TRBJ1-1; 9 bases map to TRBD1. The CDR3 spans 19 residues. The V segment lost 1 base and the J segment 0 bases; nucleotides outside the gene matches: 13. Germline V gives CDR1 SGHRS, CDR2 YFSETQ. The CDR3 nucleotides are TGCGCCAGCAGCTTGAAAGATGGTAGGACAGGGGTGTTGAACACTGAAGCTTTCTTT. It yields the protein CASSLKDGRTGVLNTEAFF.

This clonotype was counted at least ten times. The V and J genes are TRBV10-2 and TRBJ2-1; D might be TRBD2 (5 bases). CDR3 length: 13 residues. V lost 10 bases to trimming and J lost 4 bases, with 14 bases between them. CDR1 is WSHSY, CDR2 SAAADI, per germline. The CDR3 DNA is TGCGCCACCTTACCGCGGGCTTACAATGAGCAGTTCTTC. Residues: CATLPRAYNEQFF.

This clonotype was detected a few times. CDR3 residues: CASSVEGGYTF. In nucleotides, the CDR3 is TGTGCCAGCAGTGTTGAGGGCGGCTACACCTTC. The chain joins TRBV2 to TRBJ1-2; D not certain. CDR3 length equals 11 residues. The V and J ends lost 4 bases and 8 bases respectively, with 8 bases between them. Germline V CDR1 and CDR2: SNHLY, FYNNEI.

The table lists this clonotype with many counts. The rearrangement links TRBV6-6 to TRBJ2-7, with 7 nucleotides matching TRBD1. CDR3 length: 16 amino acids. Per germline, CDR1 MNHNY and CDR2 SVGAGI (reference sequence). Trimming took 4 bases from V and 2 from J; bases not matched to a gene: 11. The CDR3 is CASSFLAGTGAYEQYF. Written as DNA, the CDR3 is TGTGCCAGCAGTTTCCTGGCCGGCACAGGGGCCTACGAGCAGTACTTC.

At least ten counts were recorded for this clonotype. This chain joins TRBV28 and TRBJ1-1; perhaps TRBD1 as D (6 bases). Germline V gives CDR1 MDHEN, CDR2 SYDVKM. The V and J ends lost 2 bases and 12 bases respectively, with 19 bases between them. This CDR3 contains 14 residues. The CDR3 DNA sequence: TGTGCCAGCAGTTTAAGCCCCGAGGAGGGGGGTACTTTCTTT. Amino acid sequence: CASSLSPEEGGTFF.

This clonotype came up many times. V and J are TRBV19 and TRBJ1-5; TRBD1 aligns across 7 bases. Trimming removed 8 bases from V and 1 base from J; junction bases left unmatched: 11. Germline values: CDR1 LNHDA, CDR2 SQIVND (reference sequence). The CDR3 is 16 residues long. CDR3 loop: CASYNRGGGSNQPQHF. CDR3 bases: TGTGCCAGTTACAACAGGGGTGGCGGAAGCAATCAGCCCCAGCATTTT.

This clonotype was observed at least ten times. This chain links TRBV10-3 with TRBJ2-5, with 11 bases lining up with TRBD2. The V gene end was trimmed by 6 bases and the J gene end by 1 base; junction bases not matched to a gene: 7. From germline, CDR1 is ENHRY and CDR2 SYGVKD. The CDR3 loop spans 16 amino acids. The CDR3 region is CAISQLAGESQETQYF. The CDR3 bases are TGTGCCATCAGCCAACTAGCGGGAGAGTCCCAAGAGACCCAGTACTTC.

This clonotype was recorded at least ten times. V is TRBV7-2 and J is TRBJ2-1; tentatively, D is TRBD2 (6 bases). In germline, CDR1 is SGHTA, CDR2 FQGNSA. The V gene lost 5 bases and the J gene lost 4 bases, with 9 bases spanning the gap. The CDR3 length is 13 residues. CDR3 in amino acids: CASSLGTYNEQFF. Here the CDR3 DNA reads TGTGCCAGCAGCCTCGGGACTTACAATGAGCAGTTCTTC.

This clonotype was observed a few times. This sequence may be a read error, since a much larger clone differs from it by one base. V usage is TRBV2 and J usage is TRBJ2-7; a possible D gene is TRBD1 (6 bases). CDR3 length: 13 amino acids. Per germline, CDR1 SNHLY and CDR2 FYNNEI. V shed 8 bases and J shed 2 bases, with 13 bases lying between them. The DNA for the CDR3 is TGTGCCAGCCGCCAGGGGCGGGCCTACGAGCAGTACTTC. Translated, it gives CASRQGRAYEQYF. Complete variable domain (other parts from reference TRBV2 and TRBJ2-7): EPEVTQTPSHQVTQMGQEVILRCVPISNHLYFYWYRQILGQKVEFLVSFYNNEISEKSEIFDDQFSVERPDGSNFTLKIRSTKLEDSAMYFCASRQGRAYEQYFGPGTRLTVT.

The CDR3 is CASSPTRQSGSEQYF. The DNA for the CDR3 is TGTGCCAGCAGCCCCACTCGACAATCGGGCTCCGAGCAGTACTTC. This chain uses TRBV5-6 with TRBJ2-7, with D hard to call. Looked up from germline, CDR1 is SGHDT and CDR2 is YYEEEE. The CDR3 is 15 amino acids. Trimming took off 4 bases at V and 6 bases at J, with 20 bases between the two ends. The full variable domain, with the rest looked up from reference TRBV5-6 and TRBJ2-7, is DAGVTQSPTHLIKTRGQQVTLRCSPKSGHDTVSWYQQALGQGPQFIFQYYEEEERQRGNFPDRFSGHQFPNYSSELNVNALLLGDSALYLCASSPTRQSGSEQYFGPGTRLTVT.

CDR3 residues: CASSGRDRANQPQHF. CDR3 in DNA: TGTGCCAGCAGCGGCCGGGACAGGGCCAATCAGCCCCAGCATTTT. This chain connects TRBV6-1 to TRBJ1-5; TRBD1 aligns across 9 bases. Germline V gives CDR1 MNHNS, CDR2 SASEGT. J gave up 3 bases and V 6 bases, and 6 bases lay outside the gene matches. This CDR3 has 15 amino acids.

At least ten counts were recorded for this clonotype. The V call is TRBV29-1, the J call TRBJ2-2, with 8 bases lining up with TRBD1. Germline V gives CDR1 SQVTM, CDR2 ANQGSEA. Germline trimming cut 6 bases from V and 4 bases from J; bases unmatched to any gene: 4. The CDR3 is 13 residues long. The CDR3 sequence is CSVHRGTTGELFF. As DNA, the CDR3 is TGCAGCGTCCACAGGGGGACCACCGGGGAGCTGTTTTTT.

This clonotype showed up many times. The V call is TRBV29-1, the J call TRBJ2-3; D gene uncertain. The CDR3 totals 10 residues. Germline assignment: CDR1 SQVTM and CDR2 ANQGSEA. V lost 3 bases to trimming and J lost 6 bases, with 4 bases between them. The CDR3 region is CSVDMDTQYF. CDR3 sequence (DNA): TGCAGCGTTGATATGGATACGCAGTATTTT.

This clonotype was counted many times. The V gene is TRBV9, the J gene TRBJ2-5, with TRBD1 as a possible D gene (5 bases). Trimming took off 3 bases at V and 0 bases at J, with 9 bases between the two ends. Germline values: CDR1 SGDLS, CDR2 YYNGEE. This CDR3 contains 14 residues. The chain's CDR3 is CASSARTNQETQYF. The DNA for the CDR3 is TGTGCCAGCAGCGCTCGGACAAACCAAGAGACCCAGTACTTC.

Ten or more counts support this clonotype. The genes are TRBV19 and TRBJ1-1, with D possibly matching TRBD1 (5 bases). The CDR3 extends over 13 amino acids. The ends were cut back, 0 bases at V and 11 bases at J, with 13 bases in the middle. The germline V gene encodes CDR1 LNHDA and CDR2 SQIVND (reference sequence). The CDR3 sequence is CASSIDRQGLAFF. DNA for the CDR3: TGTGCCAGTAGTATAGATCGGCAGGGCTTGGCTTTCTTT.

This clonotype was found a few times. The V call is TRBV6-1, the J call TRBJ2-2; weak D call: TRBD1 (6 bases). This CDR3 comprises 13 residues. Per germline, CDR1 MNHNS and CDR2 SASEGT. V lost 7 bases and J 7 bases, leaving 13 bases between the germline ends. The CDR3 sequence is CASKRQEHGELFF. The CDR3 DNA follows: TGTGCCAGCAAAAGACAGGAGCACGGGGAGCTGTTTTTT.

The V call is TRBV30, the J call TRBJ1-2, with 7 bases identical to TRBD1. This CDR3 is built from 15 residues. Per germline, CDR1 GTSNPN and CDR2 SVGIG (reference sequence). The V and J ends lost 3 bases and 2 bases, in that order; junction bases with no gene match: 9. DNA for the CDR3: TGTGCCTGGAGCTTCAGAACAGGGGCAAACTATGGCTACACCTTC. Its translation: CAWSFRTGANYGYTF.